This T cell receptor beta chain was identified during a study of shared clonotypes between healthy human individuals. Looking at the study overall: Donors consisted of two women and a few men between 18 and 49. Findings of the study overall: Clonotype sharing across a few donors was observed for roughly 5% of naive CD4 clonotypes.

Authors' processing steps: ImmunoSEQ supplied junction-only sequences lacking quality scores, so filtering was different. Assay: immunoSEQ multiplex PCR; the TCRdb copy retains only in-frame clones and omits some. V, J and clone size reflect that table, while D and trimming were determined from the DNA. The profile covers around 2,000,000 clones, with around 93% appearing a single time and roughly 1.8% taken by the ten largest. As to this clone: What it recognizes is unknown.

Trimming removed 0 bases at V and 2 bases at J, with 11 bases between. The germline V gene has CDR1 ENHRY and CDR2 SYGVKD. There are 15 residues in the CDR3. Naive-designated CD8 cells lacked CD45RO, were positively enriched for CCR7, and omitted terminally differentiated effector memory CD45RA+ cells. The TCR sequence derives from a young man in good health. Some clones in this sample may be carry-over from other donors' samples. The V call is TRBV10-3, the J call TRBJ2-7; D is uncertain. Sequenced sample: naive CD8+ T cells from PBMCs. CDR3 sequence reads: CAISESQSFTYEQYF. CDR3 coding DNA: TGTGCCATCAGTGAGTCGCAGAGTTTTACCTACGAGCAGTACTTC.